This TCR beta chain came from a study of control samples from healthy donors and cancer patients. Repertoires were generated with immunoSEQ multiplex PCR, while TCRdb's copy carries only in-frame clones and drops some. The data show about 130,000 clones, with around 90% seen just once and approximately 9% held by the top ten. V shed 6 bases, J shed 5 bases, and the junction held 5 bases outside the gene matches. Germline V gene lookup returns CDR1 SSHAT and CDR2 FNYEAQ (reference sequence). The CDR3 consists of 14 residues. Source material: blood. This sequence joins TRBV7-7 and TRBJ2-1; 9 nucleotides agree with TRBD2. This TCR was sampled from a man in his late teens or twenties in good health. This chain's CDR3 is CASSKAGGNNEQFF. CDR3 nucleotide sequence: TGTGCCAGCAGTAAGGCGGGGGGGAACAATGAGCAGTTCTTC. Using reference TRBV7-7 and TRBJ2-1 for the parts outside the CDR3, the full variable domain is GAGVSQSPRYKVTKRGQDVTLRCDPISSHATLYWYQQALGQGPEFLTYFNYEAQPDKSGLPSDRFSAERPEGSISTLTIQRTEQRDSAMYRCASSKAGGNNEQFFGPGTRLTVL.